This entry lists 21 T cell receptor beta chains sequenced from one sample in a study of beta chain features in type 1 diabetes. cDNA synthesis used the whole RNA isolate, giving expressed TCRB sequences. TCRdb's table, derived via immunoSEQ multiplex PCR, lists solely in-frame clones and lacks some. Of 140,000 to 150,000 clones detected, approximately 13% appear once; the ten largest clones hold under 1.5%. Regarding the study as a whole: Among patients with Type 1 diabetes, TCRB CDR3s were moderately but significantly shorter in every one of the four CD4+ subsets.

No antigen is known for these receptors. Sequenced material: central memory CD4+ T cells from blood. Source of these receptors: a man aged 18 to 30 with type 1 diabetes.

This chain uses TRBV6-5 with TRBJ1-4; 9 bases align to TRBD1. This CDR3 spans 15 amino acids. J lost 7 bases, V lost 5 bases, and 8 bases had no gene match. The germline V gene encodes CDR1 MNHEY and CDR2 SVGAGI. Here the CDR3 DNA reads TGTGCCAGCAGTCGGGGAGGGACAGGGAGTGAAAAACTGTTTTTT. Translation: CASSRGGTGSEKLFF.

V is TRBV2 and J is TRBJ2-7; TRBD1 agrees at 8 bases. The CDR3 is made up of 13 amino acids. Germline CDR1 reads SNHLY; CDR2 reads FYNNEI. V lost 4 bases and J lost 6; bases outside the gene matches: 5. CDR3 residues: CASSAEQGGEQYF. The CDR3, as DNA: TGTGCCAGCAGTGCGGAACAGGGGGGCGAGCAGTACTTC.

Details on this clone: The same CDR3 arises from other DNA sequences in this sample as well. The V gene is TRBV9, the J gene TRBJ1-1, with D possibly being TRBD1 (6 bases). V was shortened by 2 bases and J by 1 base, with 6 bases between the two germline ends. The V gene's germline CDR1 is SGDLS and CDR2 YYNGEE. The CDR3 spans 13 residues. Here the CDR3 reads CASSVRGNTEAFF. The CDR3 DNA sequence: TGTGCCAGCAGCGTCAGGGGGAACACTGAAGCTTTCTTT.

The gene calls are TRBV10-1 and TRBJ2-2; D remains ambiguous. CDR3 length: 14 residues. Germline V CDR1 and CDR2: WNHNN, SYGVQD (reference sequence). The V and J ends lost 4 bases and 2 bases respectively, with 8 bases between them. The CDR3 reads CASSVKDNTGELFF. DNA of the CDR3: TGCGCCAGCAGTGTGAAAGATAACACCGGGGAGCTGTTTTTT.

The chain recombines TRBV6-5 with TRBJ2-7; D gene unclear. The CDR3 loop spans 13 amino acids. Germline values: CDR1 MNHEY, CDR2 SVGAGI. The V gene lost 1 base and the J gene lost 7 bases, with 11 bases spanning the gap. CDR3 DNA sequence: TGTGCCAGCAGTTACTTAGTGGGGTGGGAGCAGTACTTC. Amino acids: CASSYLVGWEQYF.

This clone appeared a few times. The chain employs TRBV27 and TRBJ2-2; perhaps TRBD1 as D (6 bases). V was trimmed by 2 bases and J by 5 bases, leaving 21 bases between them. CDR1 is MNHEY and CDR2 is SMNVEV in the germline V gene (reference sequence). The CDR3 contains 18 residues. The CDR3 reads CASSLRSAPGHQTGELFF. The CDR3 nucleotides are TGTGCCAGCAGTTTAAGATCGGCCCCGGGACATCAAACCGGGGAGCTGTTTTTT.

This clone occurred a few times. The chain employs TRBV5-1 and TRBJ2-7; D unresolved. Germline loops: CDR1 SGHRS, CDR2 YFSETQ. V shed 4 bases and J shed 3 bases, with 5 bases lying between them. This CDR3 spans 11 amino acids. CDR3 loop: CASSGDYEQYF. The CDR3 DNA follows: TGCGCCAGCAGCGGGGACTACGAGCAGTACTTC.

This clone showed up many times. J is TRBJ1-1 and V is TRBV25-1; perhaps TRBD1 as D (5 bases). V was cut by 3 bases and J by 10 bases, with 12 bases left in between. CDR1 is MGHDK, CDR2 SYGVNS, per germline. CDR3 length equals 12 residues. Here the CDR3 reads CASSEGPRRAFF. The CDR3 nucleotides read TGTGCCAGCAGTGAGGGACCTCGTCGAGCTTTCTTT. The full variable domain, its missing parts supplied by reference TRBV25-1 and TRBJ1-1, is EADIYQTPRYLVIGTGKKITLECSQTMGHDKMYWYQQDPGMELHLIHYSYGVNSTEKGDLSSESTVSRIRTEHFPLTLESARPSHTSQYLCASSEGPRRAFFGQGTRLTVV.

The chain is built from TRBV28 and TRBJ2-5, with D hard to call. The CDR3 spans 13 residues. The germline CDR1 and CDR2 sequences are MDHEN and SYDVKM. The V and J ends lost 1 base and 4 bases respectively, with 7 bases between them. The CDR3 coding sequence is TGTGCCAGCAGTTTATCTTCAGGAGAGACCCAGTACTTC. It encodes CASSLSSGETQYF.

With regard to this clone: At the DNA level, this CDR3 is encoded by other sequences in the same sample as well. The chain links TRBV18 to TRBJ1-1; D is unclear. This CDR3 spans 13 amino acids. Germline CDR1 KGHSH, CDR2 LQKENI. V was trimmed by 3 bases and J by 1 base, leaving 6 bases between them. CDR3 sequence (DNA): TGTGCCAGCTCACCCTTGGGGAACACTGAAGCTTTCTTT. Its translation: CASSPLGNTEAFF.

This chain links TRBV7-7 with TRBJ2-1; 12 bases align to TRBD1. This CDR3 is 14 amino acids long. The V gene end was trimmed by 4 bases and the J gene end by 8 bases; junction bases not matched to a gene: 3. Germline loops: CDR1 SSHAT, CDR2 FNYEAQ (reference sequence). The CDR3 DNA follows: TGTGCCAGCAGCTGGGGACAGGGGGCCGATGAGCAGTTCTTC. Its protein is CASSWGQGADEQFF.

The chain combines TRBV28 with TRBJ1-1, with 12 bases identical to TRBD1. V shed 5 bases and J 6 bases; nucleotides not matched to a gene: 7. Germline assignment: CDR1 MDHEN and CDR2 SYDVKM. This CDR3 region has 15 residues. The CDR3 region has the DNA TGTGCCAGCAGTCCGCAGGGACAGGGGGCGTCTGAAGCTTTCTTT. Its translation: CASSPQGQGASEAFF.

This clone turned up a few times. The rearrangement links TRBV9 to TRBJ2-1; 8 bases map to TRBD1. Germline CDR1 and CDR2: SGDLS and YYNGEE. The junction had 6 bases not matched to a gene; V was cut back by 4 bases and J by 9 bases. The CDR3 consists of 13 residues. CDR3 sequence reads: CASSKGQGGEQFF. The CDR3 coding sequence is TGTGCCAGCAGCAAAGGACAGGGCGGTGAGCAGTTCTTC.

The chain is built from TRBV7-7 and TRBJ2-3; D unresolved. The CDR3 has 13 residues. Germline CDR1 is SSHAT and CDR2 is FNYEAQ (reference sequence). Trimming pared 5 bases from V and 4 bases from J, leaving 10 bases between. The CDR3 nucleotides read TGTGCCAGCAGCCCCGCGTGGGCAGATACGCAGTATTTT. This sequence encodes CASSPAWADTQYF.

This clone appeared a few times. V gene TRBV7-9 combines with J gene TRBJ1-4, with a tentative D call TRBD1 (5 bases). V was shortened by 6 bases and J by 8 bases, with 13 bases between the two germline ends. The CDR3 loop spans 13 amino acids. Germline lookup yields CDR1 SEHNR and CDR2 FQNEAQ (reference sequence). The DNA of the CDR3 is TGTGCCAGCAGTTCGCAGGGTGGGGAAAAACTGTTTTTT. It yields the protein CASSSQGGEKLFF.

This sequence joins TRBV29-1 and TRBJ2-3; 8 nucleotides match TRBD2. The germline CDR1 and CDR2 sequences are SQVTM and ANQGSEA. The CDR3 totals 15 residues. V lost 6 bases to trimming and J lost 0 bases; unmatched junction nucleotides: 8. In DNA, the CDR3 is TGCAGCGTAGGGTCTAGCGGGCTAAGCACAGATACGCAGTATTTT. It specifies CSVGSSGLSTDTQYF.

A few counts support this clone. This chain connects TRBV28 to TRBJ2-7; D is unresolved. The germline gives CDR1 MDHEN, CDR2 SYDVKM. V dropped 3 bases and J dropped 4 bases, with 16 bases sitting between them. This CDR3 is 15 amino acids long. The DNA of the CDR3 is TGTGCCAGCAGTTTGCCGCAGGTGGCCTTGTACGAGCAGTACTTC. This gives the protein CASSLPQVALYEQYF.

The chain couples TRBV7-9 to TRBJ2-5, with unresolved D. V lost 3 bases, J lost 0 bases, and 2 bases lay in between. Germline CDR1 is SEHNR and CDR2 is FQNEAQ (reference sequence). The CDR3 covers 12 residues. The CDR3 sequence: CASSFNQETQYF. The CDR3 region has the DNA TGTGCCAGCAGCTTCAACCAAGAGACCCAGTACTTC.

This clone occurred many times. This chain connects TRBV18 to TRBJ2-6; D is uncertain. The CDR3 spans 16 residues. The V end was cut by 1 base, the J end by 4 bases, with 11 bases between. Per the germline V gene, CDR1 is KGHSH and CDR2 is LQKENI. CDR3 DNA sequence: TGTGCCAGCTCACCACTCGCGGTTACGGGGGCCAACGTCCTGACTTTC. Protein sequence: CASSPLAVTGANVLTF.

This clone turned up a few times. This chain connects TRBV21-1 to TRBJ2-7; the table's TRBD2 call for D was not verified on the DNA. TRBV21-1 is marked as a pseudogene. The CDR3 sequence is 14 residues long. CDR3 DNA: TGTGCCAGCAGCAAAGAGGGCACCGCGGGCGAGCAGTACTTC. This encodes CASSKEGTAGEQYF.

This clone has just a few counts. This chain connects TRBV13 to TRBJ1-1, with D perhaps matching TRBD1 (5 bases). V was trimmed by 2 bases and J by 5 bases, leaving 12 bases between them. The CDR3 covers 14 residues. Germline V gene sequence: CDR1 PRHDT, CDR2 FYEKMQ (reference sequence). As DNA, the CDR3 is TGTGCCAGCAGCTTACTCCAGGGTGGGACTGAAGCTTTCTTT. This gives the protein CASSLLQGGTEAFF.